Below, one TCR beta chain is given with its context. Antigen specificity is unknown. TCRdb recomputed calls from the 5' RACE reads with MiXCR, one row per CDR3 protein. The table records roughly 230,000 distinct CDR3 sequences, 18% of them present only once. This sample was included in a study of CD8 T cells in ankylosing spondylitis. Notes on the study in general: Disease-linked clones reportedly concentrated significantly in matched ankylosing spondylitis synovial fluid.

Per the germline V gene, CDR1 is SEHNR and CDR2 is FQNEAQ (reference sequence). CDR3 length equals 12 residues. With V trimmed by 4 bases and J by 9 bases, 2 bases remained unmatched. This chain uses TRBV7-9 with TRBJ2-1; TRBD1 aligns across 8 bases. The clonotype comes from a male donor with ankylosing spondylitis or in good health (not recorded which). Specimen: blood, either unsorted or a sorted T cell fraction (not recorded which). This CDR3 is CASSSGQAEQFF. The CDR3 nucleotides read TGTGCCAGCAGCTCGGGACAGGCTGAGCAGTTCTTC.